Listed below are T cell receptor beta chains from one sample, sequenced in a study of cytomegalovirus exposure and HLA in healthy donors. The protocol was immunoSEQ multiplex PCR, while the TCRdb copy is restricted to in-frame clones and leaves out a portion. This table holds under 200,000 clones. Source material: PBMCs. These receptors originate from a woman aged 18-29 years in good health and CMV-seropositive. Both conserved end residues are part of each CDR3. The order of the fields is V gene, J gene, CDR3 protein.

TRBV21-1	TRBJ1-2	CASSKKKGALNYGYTF
TRBV25-1	TRBJ2-6	CASSDVGAYSGANVLTF
TRBV11-3	TRBJ1-1	CASSLHSLQLGATEAFF
TRBV6-1	TRBJ2-1	CASSVKTGGYNEQFF
TRBV11-3	TRBJ1-3	CASQNWRAGNTIYF
TRBV15	TRBJ2-1	CATSSPNRDRGAREQFF
TRBV4-1	TRBJ2-5	CASSQEFPYNAGQYF
TRBV18	TRBJ2-5	CASSPKASGMQETQYF
TRBV2	TRBJ1-4	CASSPGTGNEKLFF
TRBV5-1	TRBJ2-6	CASSYSGAGANVLTF
TRBV13	TRBJ2-1	CASSPVGLAGGNEQFF
TRBV10-3	TRBJ2-7	CAISESGTGLDEQYF
TRBV5-4	TRBJ2-1	CASSLSSVSSYNEQFF
TRBV5-4	TRBJ1-2	CASSHDRGYSGYTF
TRBV5-1	TRBJ2-7	CASSPELAGGPLTYEQYF
TRBV12-5	TRBJ1-3	CASGLVRYTGDRGLSGNTIYF
TRBV5-6	TRBJ2-5	CASSLGGVGEQYF
TRBV2	TRBJ2-1	CASSLRQGTGNEQFF
TRBV6-1	TRBJ2-5	CASSEQGQETQYF
TRBV29-1	TRBJ2-7	CSVRQSYEQYF